This TCR beta chain was obtained from a study of T cell changes during pregnancy in multiple sclerosis. Germline V lookup: CDR1 MNHEY, CDR2 SVGAGI. The CDR3 length is 15 residues. V lost 6 bases and J lost 4; bases outside the gene matches: 8. Sequencing used immunoSEQ multiplex PCR; TCRdb keeps in-frame clones, though not all of them. The repertoire has around 31,000 clones, around nine tenths of them found once; the top ten carry approximately 0.7%. This receptor was taken from a female donor with multiple sclerosis, enrolled in a pregnancy study. The starting material was CD4+ T cells from peripheral blood mononuclear cells, obtained in the first trimester of pregnancy. This chain connects TRBV6-5 to TRBJ1-4; TRBD1 agrees at 7 bases. CDR3 nucleotide sequence: TGTGCCAGCAGCCCCAGGGGGGAGGTTAATGAAAAACTGTTTTTT. Protein product: CASSPRGEVNEKLFF.